These 14 T cell receptor beta chains originate from one sample sequenced in a study of vaccination effects on CD4 cells after COVID-19. Their antigens remain unidentified. Within the ViraFEST assay, antigen-specific CD4+ T cells underwent expansion with viral peptide pools prior to sequencing. Following an approximately 11-day culture, CD4+ T cells were purified. Only in-frame clones appear in the TCRdb table, and some are missing; sequencing was by immunoSEQ multiplex PCR. Of roughly 20,000 clones in the sample, 70% are singletons; the top ten hold 15% to 20%. Sequencing used CD4+ T cells from PBMCs cultured with HCoV-229E spike peptides, obtained before COVID-19 vaccination. These receptor sequences come from a human donor who received a COVID-19 vaccine.

The genes are TRBV10-3 and TRBJ1-2; D is perhaps TRBD1 (5 bases). Germline assignment: CDR1 ENHRY and CDR2 SYGVKD. Trimming removed 2 bases from V and 4 bases from J, with 11 bases in between. There are 14 residues in the CDR3. CDR3 coding DNA: TGTGCCATCAGTGAGCAGGGTTCTGGCTATGGCTACACCTTC. As protein: CAISEQGSGYGYTF.

The chain has TRBV5-6 and TRBJ2-3; 10 bases are a match to TRBD2. Germline V lookup: CDR1 SGHDT, CDR2 YYEEEE. The V gene end was trimmed by 6 bases and the J gene end by 2 bases; junction bases not matched to a gene: 6. CDR3 size: 15 residues. The CDR3 loop reads CASNLAGALTDTQYF. CDR3 DNA: TGTGCCAGCAACCTAGCGGGGGCCCTCACAGATACGCAGTATTTT.

This clone has more than one count but fewer than ten. The J gene is TRBJ2-3, the V gene TRBV10-1; D possibly matches TRBD1 or TRBD2 (5 bases each). Germline V gene sequence: CDR1 WNHNN, CDR2 SYGVQD (reference sequence). This CDR3 has 15 amino acids. The V end was cut by 3 bases, the J end by 2 bases, with 12 bases between. The CDR3 DNA is TGCGCCAGCAGTGATTATACGGGGACCACAGATACGCAGTATTTT. It yields the protein CASSDYTGTTDTQYF.

The chain is built from TRBV19 and TRBJ1-2; possibly TRBD1 for D (5 bases). In germline, CDR1 is LNHDA, CDR2 SQIVND (reference sequence). The CDR3 is 18 amino acids. Deletions cut 1 base from V and 6 bases from J, with 24 bases between. The CDR3 nucleotides are TGTGCCAGTAGTATAGTAGGGGCAGGGAGCCTCACAGGCCATGGCTACACCTTC. It is translated as CASSIVGAGSLTGHGYTF.

The CDR3 is CAVGTGFFYGYTF. CDR3 in DNA: TGTGCCGTCGGGACAGGGTTTTTCTATGGCTACACCTTC. This chain uses TRBV2 with TRBJ1-2; the match to TRBD1 covers 9 bases. This CDR3 contains 13 residues. V trimming: 11 bases; J trimming: 4 bases; junction bases outside the gene matches: 8. The germline gives CDR1 SNHLY, CDR2 FYNNEI.

The chain uses TRBV5-6 and TRBJ1-2; 10 bases agree with TRBD1. This CDR3 region has 15 residues. Germline assignment: CDR1 SGHDT and CDR2 YYEEEE. V dropped 2 bases and J dropped 8; count of bases not matched to a gene: 9. Written as DNA, the CDR3 is TGTGCCAGCAGCTTACTCACCGGGACAGGGGAGGGCTACACCTTC. Translating it yields CASSLLTGTGEGYTF.

The rearrangement links TRBV18 to TRBJ2-1; 10 bases line up with TRBD2. The germline CDR1 and CDR2 sequences are KGHSH and LQKENI. The CDR3 consists of 15 residues. The trim removed 4 bases at V and 8 bases at J, leaving 8 bases unmatched. The CDR3 nucleotides read TGTGCCAGCTCACGGTCTAGCGGGAGCTGGGATGAGCAGTTCTTC. Translation gives CASSRSSGSWDEQFF. Based on the CDR3 plus reference TRBV18 and TRBJ2-1, the full variable domain is NAGVMQNPRHLVRRRGQEARLRCSPMKGHSHVYWYRQLPEEGLKFMVYLQKENIIDESGMPKERFSAEFPKEGPSILRIQQVVRGDSAAYFCASSRSSGSWDEQFFGPGTRLTVL.

The chain has TRBV5-1 and TRBJ2-3; D not certain. The CDR3 totals 14 residues. Trimming removed 3 bases from V and 9 bases from J, with 17 bases in between. Looked up from germline, CDR1 is SGHRS and CDR2 is YFSETQ. The CDR3 sequence: CASSSGGTGDTQYF. The CDR3 nucleotides read TGCGCCAGCAGCTCCGGCGGAACTGGTGACACGCAGTATTTT.

The chain carries TRBV19 and TRBJ1-6; a weak D match, TRBD1 (5 bases). Trimming removed 7 bases from V and 2 bases from J, with 9 bases in between. This CDR3 contains 14 residues. Germline CDR1 LNHDA, CDR2 SQIVND (reference sequence). CDR3 sequence: CASTGTAYNSPLHF. Written as DNA, the CDR3 is TGTGCCAGTACCGGGACGGCCTATAATTCACCCCTCCACTTT.

V and J are TRBV4-2 and TRBJ2-3; TRBD2 matches at 12 bases. The CDR3 extends over 16 amino acids. Germline CDR1 reads LGHNA; CDR2 reads YNFKEQ. Unmatched junction bases numbered 3, after V lost 0 bases and J lost 5 bases. The CDR3 DNA follows: TGTGCCAGCAGCCAAGATCTAGCGGGGGGGCAAGATACGCAGTATTTT. This sequence encodes CASSQDLAGGQDTQYF.

The rearrangement joins TRBV20-1 to TRBJ2-4; 7 nucleotides align to TRBD2. There are 15 residues in the CDR3. The germline CDR1 and CDR2 sequences are DFQATT and SNEGSKA (reference sequence). J was trimmed by 9 bases and V by 3 bases; bases with no gene match: 14. CDR3 residues: CSASAGAQAGSIQYF. In DNA form, the CDR3 reads TGCAGTGCTAGTGCGGGAGCGCAGGCGGGAAGCATTCAGTACTTC.

This chain links TRBV18 with TRBJ2-5; D possibly uses TRBD1 or TRBD2 (5 bases each). From germline, CDR1 is KGHSH and CDR2 LQKENI. Trimming cost V 6 bases and J 2 bases, with 10 bases left between them. This CDR3 has 13 residues. DNA of the CDR3: TGTGCCAGCTCGGGGGACCCTCAAGAGACCCAGTACTTC. Its translation is CASSGDPQETQYF.

The V gene is TRBV18, the J gene TRBJ2-2; TRBD1 matches at 7 bases. This CDR3 contains 16 residues. The germline CDR1 and CDR2 sequences are KGHSH and LQKENI. Trimming cost V 6 bases and J 7 bases; bases outside gene matches: 14. CDR3 protein: CASSPSEGAQSGELFF. In DNA form, the CDR3 reads TGTGCCAGCTCCCCATCAGAGGGGGCGCAGAGCGGGGAGCTGTTTTTT.

This clone was picked up a small number of times. This chain uses TRBV25-1 with TRBJ2-7; D is perhaps TRBD1 or TRBD2 (6 bases each). Germline V gives CDR1 MGHDK, CDR2 SYGVNS. There are 17 residues in the CDR3. V was clipped by 2 bases and J by 5 bases, with 22 bases between them. CDR3 in amino acids: CASSEGGGAGSLDEQYF. The CDR3 DNA sequence: TGTGCCAGCAGTGAAGGAGGGGGAGCAGGGTCGTTGGACGAGCAGTACTTC.